The T cell receptor beta chain described here comes from a study of HIV-infected children after antiretroviral therapy interruption (dated by TCRdb to the late 2010s). About the full investigation: Eight children were included: four on planned treatment interruption and four on continuous treatment, all with CD4+ count above 500 and viral load below 50 copies/ml. The interruption group had a median age of about 9 years, and the continuous treatment group had a median age of about 8 years. Recorded exposure to EBV and CMV was present in most of the participating children. Samples from the interruption arm were taken at week 0, at week 12, at the end of interruption (week 24 or 48), and about 3 years after the study ended. Continuous-treatment samples were analyzed from corresponding weeks 0, 48 and 150. Alongside measurements of thymic output, TCR repertoires of children on planned treatment interruption were compared with TCR repertoires of children on continuous antiretroviral treatment. Study-wide conclusions, independent of this receptor: The low number of patients is regarded as a limitation, and the data should be interpreted with caution. In naive CD4+ repertoires of PTI patients, reduced CDR3 sharing between time points was observed after interruption began, whereas many sequences were found to be shared between end of interruption and 3 years later. The naive CD4+ Gini coefficient rose by the end of treatment interruption, suggesting clonal expansion, and returned to baseline by 3 years. Minor non-naive CD45RA+ populations such as EMRA or stem memory cells might have been included among the sorted CD45RA+ naive cells.

In the paper's terms, the treatment or condition label means: PENTA 11 planned treatment interruption arm or continuous ART arm. The participants were children from the United Kingdom between 2 and 15 years old who had been on ART with at least three drugs for 24 weeks or longer. Cryopreserved PBMCs with at least 5 million viable cells were required; a handful of candidate patients were excluded for low viable PBMC yield. Using a FACSAria III cell sorter, naive CD4+ CD45RA+ CD45RO- T cells were FACS-sorted out of thawed PBMCs. After sorting, cells were fixed, and RNA was extracted with the RNeasy FFPE kit and then with the RNeasy Micro kit. Note on this clonotype: The specificity of this receptor is unknown. Base qualities are missing; no much larger clone stands one base away.

The library was obtained by 3' RACE. TCR libraries were built from RNA using a 3' RACE protocol with unique molecular identifiers to correct PCR amplification bias. Amplicon libraries were pooled in groups of up to 12 and sequenced on an Illumina MiSeq using v2 2x250 paired-end chemistry. Per the authors' processing: Decombinator was used to process the reads, assigning V and J genes and CDR3 and applying barcode-based correction of errors and PCR bias. Before the Gini coefficient was calculated with the R ineq package, repertoires were subsampled to the same depth. CDR3 similarity was assessed with GLIPH, Hamming distance and a shared triplet metric. The public reads were run again by TCRdb, first through fastp at Q25 and then through MiXCR, and only productive beta chains were kept. Identical CDR3 proteins give one entry, which carries the most common genes and DNA. For this entry, the V and J calls and clone size follow TCRdb and not the study's own pipeline. The sample yields about 89,000 distinct CDR3 sequences; about 7.2% were counted once. In total, the top ten clones hold about 1.1% of the sample.

The junction carries 19 bases between V and J, which are trimmed by 7 bases and 6 bases respectively. The CDR3 runs 15 residues from the cysteine to the phenylalanine. Here the CDR3 DNA is all that survives: 45 bases in frame from base 1. The V gene is TRBV12-3 or TRBV12-4 and the J gene is TRBJ2-1, with the D call perhaps TRBD1 or TRBD2, each one matching 5 bases. The sequenced sample was CD45RA+ CD4+ T cells from PBMCs, pooled from several time points, obtained from a donor given antiretroviral therapy, either interrupted or continuous. The cell subset or site label on this specimen signifies: naive CD4+ CD45RA+ CD45RO- T cells. This clonotype originated in a pool of human donors with HIV. The nucleotide sequence is given as TGTGCCAGCAAACTCCCGGGACCTAGCAGCAATGAGCAGTTCTTC. Translation gives CASKLPGPSSNEQFF.